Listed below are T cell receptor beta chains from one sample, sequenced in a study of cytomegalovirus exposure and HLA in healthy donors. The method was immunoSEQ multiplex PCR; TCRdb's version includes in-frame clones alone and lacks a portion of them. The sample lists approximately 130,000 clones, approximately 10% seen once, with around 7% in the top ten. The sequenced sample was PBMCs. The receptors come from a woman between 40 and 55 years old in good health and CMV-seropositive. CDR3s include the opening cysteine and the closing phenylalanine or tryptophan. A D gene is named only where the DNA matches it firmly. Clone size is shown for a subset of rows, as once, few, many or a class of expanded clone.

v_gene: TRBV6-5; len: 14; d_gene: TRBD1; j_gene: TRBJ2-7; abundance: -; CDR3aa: CASSPGQGTYEQYF; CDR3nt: TGTGCCAGCAGCCCAGGACAGGGGACCTACGAGCAGTACTTC
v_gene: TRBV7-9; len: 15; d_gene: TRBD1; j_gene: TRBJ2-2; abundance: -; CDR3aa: CASSLTGTGHGELFF; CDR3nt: TGTGCCAGCAGCCTCACCGGGACAGGGCACGGGGAGCTGTTTTTT
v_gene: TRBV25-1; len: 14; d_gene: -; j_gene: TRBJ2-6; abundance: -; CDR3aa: CASSSFSGANVLTF; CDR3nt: TGTGCCAGCAGTTCGTTCTCTGGGGCCAACGTCCTGACTTTC
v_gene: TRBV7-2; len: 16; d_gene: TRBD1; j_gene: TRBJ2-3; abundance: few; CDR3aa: CASSLGGQGATDTQYF; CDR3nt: TGTGCCAGCAGCTTAGGAGGACAGGGCGCTACAGATACGCAGTATTTT
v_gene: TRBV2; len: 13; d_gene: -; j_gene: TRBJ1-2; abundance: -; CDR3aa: CASSVGEYYGYTF; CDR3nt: TGTGCCAGCAGTGTAGGGGAATACTATGGCTACACCTTC
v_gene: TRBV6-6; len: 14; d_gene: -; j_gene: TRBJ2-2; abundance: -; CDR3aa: CASDPRGYTGELFF; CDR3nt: TGTGCCAGCGACCCCAGGGGATACACCGGGGAGCTGTTTTTT
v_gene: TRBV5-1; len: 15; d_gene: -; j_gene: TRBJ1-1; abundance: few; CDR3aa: CASSLGWGPNTEAFF; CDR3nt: TGCGCCAGCAGCTTGGGATGGGGGCCGAACACTGAAGCTTTCTTT
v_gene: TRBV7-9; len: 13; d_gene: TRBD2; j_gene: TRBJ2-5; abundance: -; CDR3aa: CASSRAGGETQYF; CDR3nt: TGTGCCAGCAGCCGAGCGGGGGGGGAGACCCAGTACTTC
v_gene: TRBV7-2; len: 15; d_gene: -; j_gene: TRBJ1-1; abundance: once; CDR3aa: CASSLEVGAGTEAFF; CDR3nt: TGTGCCAGCAGCTTGGAGGTGGGGGCTGGGACTGAAGCTTTCTTT
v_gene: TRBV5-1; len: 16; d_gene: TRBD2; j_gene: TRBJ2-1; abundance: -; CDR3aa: CASSLRIAGPYNEQFF; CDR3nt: TGCGCCAGCAGCCTGCGAATAGCGGGGCCTTACAATGAGCAGTTCTTC
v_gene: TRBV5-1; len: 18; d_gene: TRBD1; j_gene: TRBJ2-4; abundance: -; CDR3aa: CASSSGTGGARAKNIQYF; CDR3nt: TGCGCCAGCAGCTCCGGGACAGGGGGCGCGAGGGCCAAAAACATTCAGTACTTC
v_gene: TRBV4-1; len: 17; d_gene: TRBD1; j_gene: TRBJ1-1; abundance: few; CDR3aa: CASSQERVLTGDIEAFF; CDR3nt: TGCGCCAGCAGCCAAGAGCGAGTCTTAACAGGGGATATTGAAGCTTTCTTT
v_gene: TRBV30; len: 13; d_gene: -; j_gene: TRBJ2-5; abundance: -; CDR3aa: CAWRGSGQETQYF; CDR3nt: TGTGCCTGGAGAGGTAGCGGTCAAGAGACCCAGTACTTC
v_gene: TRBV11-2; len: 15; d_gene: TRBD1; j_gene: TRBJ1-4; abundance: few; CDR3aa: CASSLRGQGDEKLFF; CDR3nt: TGTGCCAGCAGCTTACGTGGACAGGGCGATGAAAAACTGTTTTTT
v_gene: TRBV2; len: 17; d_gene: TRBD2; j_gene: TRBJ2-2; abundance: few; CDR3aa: CASSEAGGLTYTGELFF; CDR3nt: TGTGCCAGCAGTGAAGCGGGGGGACTAACCTACACCGGGGAGCTGTTTTTT
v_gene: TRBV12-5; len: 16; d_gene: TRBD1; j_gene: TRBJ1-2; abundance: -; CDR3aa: CASGLAAGTANYGYTF; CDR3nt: TGTGCTAGTGGTTTGGCCGCCGGGACAGCTAACTATGGCTACACCTTC
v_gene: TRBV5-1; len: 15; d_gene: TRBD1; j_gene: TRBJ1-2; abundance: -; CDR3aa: CASSLLGQGDYGYTF; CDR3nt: TGCGCCAGCAGCTTGTTGGGACAGGGTGACTATGGCTACACCTTC
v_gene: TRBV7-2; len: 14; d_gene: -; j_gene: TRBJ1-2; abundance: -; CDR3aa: CASSPGRGTGGYTF; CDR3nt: TGTGCCAGCAGCCCTGGTAGAGGAACTGGGGGCTACACCTTC
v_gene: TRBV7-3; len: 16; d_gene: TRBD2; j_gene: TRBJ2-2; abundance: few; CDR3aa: CASSPGTSGVGGELFF; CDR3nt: TGTGCCAGCAGCCCCGGGACTAGCGGGGTTGGCGGGGAGCTGTTTTTT
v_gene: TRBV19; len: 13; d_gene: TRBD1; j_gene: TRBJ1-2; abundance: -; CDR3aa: CASRDRGFYGYTF; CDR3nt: TGTGCCAGTAGGGACAGGGGCTTCTATGGCTACACCTTC
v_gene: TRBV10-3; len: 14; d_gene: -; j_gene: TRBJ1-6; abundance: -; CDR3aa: CAISEGMEFAPLHF; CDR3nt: TGTGCCATCAGTGAGGGAATGGAGTTTGCACCCCTCCACTTT
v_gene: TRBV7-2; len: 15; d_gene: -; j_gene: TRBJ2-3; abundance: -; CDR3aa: CASSFDRGSTDTQYF; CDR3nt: TGTGCCAGCAGCTTTGACCGGGGTAGCACAGATACGCAGTATTTT
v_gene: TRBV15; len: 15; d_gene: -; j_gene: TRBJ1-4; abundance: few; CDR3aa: CATSRDLVSDEKLFF; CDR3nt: TGTGCCACCAGCAGAGATTTAGTGTCCGATGAAAAACTGTTTTTT
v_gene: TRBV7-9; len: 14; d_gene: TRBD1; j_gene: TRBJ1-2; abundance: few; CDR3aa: CASSIQGADYGYTF; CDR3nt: TGTGCCAGCAGCATTCAGGGGGCGGACTATGGCTACACCTTC
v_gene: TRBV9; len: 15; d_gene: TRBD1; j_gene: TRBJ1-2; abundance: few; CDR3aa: CASSVSGQRLDGYTF; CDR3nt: TGTGCCAGCAGCGTATCGGGACAGCGGCTCGATGGCTACACCTTC
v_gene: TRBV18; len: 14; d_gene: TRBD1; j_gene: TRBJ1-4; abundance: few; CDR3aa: CASSPGQGTEKLFF; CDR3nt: TGTGCCAGCTCACCGGGACAGGGAACGGAAAAACTGTTTTTT
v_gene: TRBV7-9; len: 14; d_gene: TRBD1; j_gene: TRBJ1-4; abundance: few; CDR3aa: CASSSDRANEKLFF; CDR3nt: TGTGCCAGCAGCTCGGACAGGGCTAATGAAAAACTGTTTTTT
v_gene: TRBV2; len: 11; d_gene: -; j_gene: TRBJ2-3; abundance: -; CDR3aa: CASRGVDTQYF; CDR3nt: TGTGCCAGCAGAGGAGTGGATACGCAGTATTTT
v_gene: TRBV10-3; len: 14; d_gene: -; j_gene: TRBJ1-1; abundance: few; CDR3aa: CAISDPTVNTEAFF; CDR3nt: TGTGCCATCAGTGACCCGACAGTGAACACTGAAGCTTTCTTT
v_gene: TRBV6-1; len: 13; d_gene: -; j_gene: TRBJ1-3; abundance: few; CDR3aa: CASSPAGGNTIYF; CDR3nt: TGTGCCAGCAGTCCGGCAGGGGGAAACACCATATATTTT
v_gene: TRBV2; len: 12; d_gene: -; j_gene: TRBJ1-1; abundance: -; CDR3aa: CASSAYDTEAFF; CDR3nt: TGTGCCAGCAGTGCCTACGACACTGAAGCTTTCTTT
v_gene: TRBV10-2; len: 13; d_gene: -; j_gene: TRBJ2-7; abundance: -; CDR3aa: CASPLESIHEQYF; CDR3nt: TGCGCCAGCCCCCTTGAGTCGATTCACGAGCAGTACTTC
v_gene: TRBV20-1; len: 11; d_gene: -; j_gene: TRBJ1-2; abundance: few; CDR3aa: CSARQVVGYTF; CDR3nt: TGCAGTGCGCGACAGGTAGTAGGCTACACCTTC
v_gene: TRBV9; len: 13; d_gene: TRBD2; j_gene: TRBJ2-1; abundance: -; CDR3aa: CASSGTSGGPQFF; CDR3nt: TGTGCCAGCAGCGGGACTAGCGGGGGCCCTCAGTTCTTC
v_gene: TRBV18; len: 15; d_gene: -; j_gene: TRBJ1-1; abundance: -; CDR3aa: CASSPSVGENTEAFF; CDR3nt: TGTGCCAGCTCACCGTCGGTAGGGGAAAACACTGAAGCTTTCTTT
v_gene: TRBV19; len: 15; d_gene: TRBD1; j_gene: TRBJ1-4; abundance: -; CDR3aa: CASRSPDRGHEKLFF; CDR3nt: TGTGCCAGTAGGTCCCCGGACAGGGGCCATGAAAAACTGTTTTTT
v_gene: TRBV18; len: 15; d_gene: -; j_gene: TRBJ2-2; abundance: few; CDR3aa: CASSPLDSNTGELFF; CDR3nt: TGTGCCAGCTCACCATTGGACTCGAACACCGGGGAGCTGTTTTTT
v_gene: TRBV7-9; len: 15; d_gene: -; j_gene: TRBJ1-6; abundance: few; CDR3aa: CASSPQGRQRPPLHF; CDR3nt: TGTGCCAGCAGCCCCCAGGGTCGGCAGAGGCCACCCCTCCACTTT
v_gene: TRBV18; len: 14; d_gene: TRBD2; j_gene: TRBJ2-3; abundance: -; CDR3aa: CASSPRLAADTQYF; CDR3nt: TGTGCCAGCTCACCCCGACTAGCGGCAGATACGCAGTATTTT
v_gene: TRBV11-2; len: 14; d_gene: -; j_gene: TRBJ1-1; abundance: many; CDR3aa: CASSPTGFITEAFF; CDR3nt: TGTGCCAGCAGTCCTACAGGGTTCATCACTGAAGCTTTCTTT
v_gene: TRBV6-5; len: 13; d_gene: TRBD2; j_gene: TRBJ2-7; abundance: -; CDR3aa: CASSSSGGYEQYF; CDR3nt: TGTGCCAGCAGTTCTAGCGGGGGGTACGAGCAGTACTTC
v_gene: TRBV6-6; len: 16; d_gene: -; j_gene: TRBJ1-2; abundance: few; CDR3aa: CASSYSRGAAGYGYTF; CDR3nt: TGTGCCAGCAGTTATAGTCGGGGGGCAGCGGGCTATGGCTACACCTTC
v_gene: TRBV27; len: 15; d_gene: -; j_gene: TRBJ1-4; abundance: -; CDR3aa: CASSFSRGSNEKLFF; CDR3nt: TGTGCCAGCAGTTTCAGCCGGGGTTCTAATGAAAAACTGTTTTTT
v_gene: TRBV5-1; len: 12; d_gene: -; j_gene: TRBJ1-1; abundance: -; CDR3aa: CASREGNTEAFF; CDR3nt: TGCGCCAGCAGGGAGGGGAACACTGAAGCTTTCTTT
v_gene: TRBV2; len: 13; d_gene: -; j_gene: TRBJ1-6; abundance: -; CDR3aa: CASGRQASSVLHF; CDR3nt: TGTGCCAGCGGGAGACAGGCGTCGTCGGTCCTCCACTTT
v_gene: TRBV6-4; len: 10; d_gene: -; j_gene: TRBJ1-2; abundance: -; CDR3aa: CASRGQGYTF; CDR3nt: TGTGCCAGCAGGGGCCAGGGCTACACCTTC
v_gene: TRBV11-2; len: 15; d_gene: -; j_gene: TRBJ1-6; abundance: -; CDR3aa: CASSVLGQNNSPLHF; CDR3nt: TGTGCCAGCAGCGTCTTGGGCCAGAATAATTCACCCCTCCACTTT
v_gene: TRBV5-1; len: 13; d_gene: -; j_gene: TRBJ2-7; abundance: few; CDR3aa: CASSLLQGYEQYF; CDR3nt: TGCGCCAGCAGCCTACTACAGGGTTACGAGCAGTACTTC
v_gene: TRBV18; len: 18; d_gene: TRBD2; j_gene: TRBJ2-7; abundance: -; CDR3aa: CASSPQRSPSGGLHEQYF; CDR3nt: TGTGCCAGCTCACCACAGAGGTCGCCTAGCGGGGGGCTCCACGAGCAGTACTTC
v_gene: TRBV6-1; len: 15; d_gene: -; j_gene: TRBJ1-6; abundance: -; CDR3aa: CASSGATLGVSPLHF; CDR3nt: TGTGCCAGCAGTGGCGCAACCCTAGGGGTATCACCCCTCCACTTT
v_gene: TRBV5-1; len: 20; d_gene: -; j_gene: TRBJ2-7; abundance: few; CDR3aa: CASSLVPGSGSTADSYEQYF; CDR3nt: TGCGCCAGCAGCTTGGTGCCGGGGTCAGGATCGACGGCGGATTCCTACGAGCAGTACTTC
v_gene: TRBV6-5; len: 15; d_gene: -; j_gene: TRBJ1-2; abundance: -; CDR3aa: CASSYSAGANYGYTF; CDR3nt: TGTGCCAGCAGTTACTCAGCAGGGGCGAACTATGGCTACACCTTC